The present TCR beta chain was sequenced within a study of beta chain features in type 1 diabetes. In the study overall: Patients were similar to healthy donors in age and gender (as well as in cell yields). Study-wide findings and caveats: In every one of the four CD4+ subsets, TCRB CDR3s were moderately but significantly shorter in Type 1 diabetes patients.

Sorted cells reached over 98% purity in every population. Expressed TCRB transcripts were sequenced because the entire RNA isolate underwent reverse transcription. Some clones are missing from TCRdb's copy, which holds only in-frame ones; the method was immunoSEQ multiplex PCR. The sample shows 600,000 to 700,000 clones, approximately 13% of them seen only once. This clone was seen a handful of times. Its specificity is unknown. Other DNA variants within this sample encode the same CDR3. Specimen: naive CD4+ T cells from blood. This sequence was found in a man aged 25 to 45 with type 1 diabetes.

CDR3 in DNA: TGTGCCACCAGCAGAGATCGAGTCCAAGAGACCCAGTACTTC. As protein: CATSRDRVQETQYF. The chain employs TRBV15 and TRBJ2-5; no definite D call. The CDR3 consists of 14 residues. The V gene's germline CDR1 is LNHNV and CDR2 YYDKDF (reference sequence). The V end was cut by 0 bases, the J end by 1 base, with 6 bases between.